The 8 T cell receptor beta chains below come from one sample, sequenced in a study of beta chain features in type 1 diabetes. Expressed TCRB transcripts were sequenced because the isolated RNA had all been reverse transcribed beforehand. Assay used: immunoSEQ multiplex PCR; TCRdb lists only in-frame clones, some missing. The sample holds about 620,000 clones, about 14% seen once. What was sequenced was naive CD4+ T cells from blood. These receptors all stem from a young man in good health.

CDR3 in amino acids: CASSLNDRVYGYTF. CDR3 sequence (DNA): TGTGCCAGCAGTTTAAATGACAGGGTTTATGGCTACACCTTC. This rearrangement joins TRBV28 to TRBJ1-2, with 7 bases identical to TRBD1. The V and J ends lost 2 bases and 5 bases, in that order; junction bases with no gene match: 5. There are 14 residues in the CDR3. Germline loops: CDR1 MDHEN, CDR2 SYDVKM.

This clone was seen a few times. This chain joins TRBV7-2 and TRBJ2-7; 9 bases fit TRBD1. The J segment lost 0 bases and the V segment lost 3 bases, leaving 3 bases of the junction unmatched. The CDR3 has 15 amino acids. The germline CDR1 and CDR2 sequences are SGHTA and FQGNSA. DNA of the CDR3: TGTGCCAGCAGCTTCAGGACAGGGGTCTCCTACGAGCAGTACTTC. Translation gives CASSFRTGVSYEQYF.

Only a few counts were recorded for this clone. The chain has TRBV5-4 and TRBJ1-2; TRBD1 agrees at 8 bases. This CDR3 contains 15 residues. CDR1 is SGHNT, CDR2 YYREEE, per germline (reference sequence). The V segment lost 3 bases and the J segment 3 bases; nucleotides outside the gene matches: 7. CDR3 loop: CASSSTQGADYGYTF. DNA of the CDR3: TGTGCCAGCAGCTCGACTCAGGGGGCTGACTATGGCTACACCTTC. Full variable domain (outside the CDR3, taken from reference TRBV5-4 and TRBJ1-2): ETGVTQSPTHLIKTRGQQVTLRCSSQSGHNTVSWYQQALGQGPQFIFQYYREEENGRGNFPPRFSGLQFPNYSSELNVNALELDDSALYLCASSSTQGADYGYTFGSGTRLTVV.

The rearrangement joins TRBV6-6 to TRBJ2-2; no definite D call. Trimming stripped 5 bases from V and 6 bases from J, with 16 bases between. The CDR3 spans 15 residues. Germline V gives CDR1 MNHNY, CDR2 SVGAGI (reference sequence). The CDR3 is CASSAKSGVSGELFF. The CDR3 bases are TGTGCCAGCAGTGCCAAATCTGGGGTATCCGGGGAGCTGTTTTTT.

The chain carries TRBV6-1 and TRBJ1-2; 7 bases are a match to TRBD1. The germline V gene encodes CDR1 MNHNS and CDR2 SASEGT. J gave up 3 bases and V 6 bases, and 4 bases lay outside the gene matches. The CDR3 has 13 residues. CDR3 DNA sequence: TGTGCCAGCAGCCACAGGGGTGACTATGGCTACACCTTC. This codes for CASSHRGDYGYTF.

Remarks on this clone: The same CDR3 is also encoded by other DNA sequences in this sample. V gene TRBV5-1 combines with J gene TRBJ2-7; no clear D gene. CDR1 is SGHRS and CDR2 is YFSETQ in the germline V gene. With 0 bases removed from V and 1 base from J, the gap between germline ends came to 5 bases. CDR3 length: 13 residues. CDR3 DNA sequence: TGCGCCAGCAGCTTGGACCTTTCCTACGAGCAGTACTTC. It is translated as CASSLDLSYEQYF.

V gene TRBV5-4 combines with J gene TRBJ2-7; 10 nucleotides agree with TRBD1. Germline V gene data show CDR1 as SGHNT and CDR2 as YYREEE (reference sequence). This CDR3 has 15 amino acids. Trimming took 5 bases from V and 4 from J; bases not matched to a gene: 9. CDR3: CASSFPGTGVYEQYF. The CDR3 DNA follows: TGTGCCAGCAGTTTTCCCGGGACAGGGGTATACGAGCAGTACTTC.

The CDR3 here is CATRSRGLDNEQFF. The CDR3 DNA reads as TGTGCCACCAGATCCAGGGGGTTGGACAATGAGCAGTTCTTC. The V and J genes are TRBV7-3 and TRBJ2-1; the match to TRBD1 covers 7 bases. This CDR3 has 14 residues. CDR1 and CDR2 from the germline V gene are SGHTA and FQGTGA. V shed 10 bases and J 5 bases; nucleotides not matched to a gene: 11.